Below, 31 T cell receptor beta chains from the same sample are listed, as sequenced in a study of blood T cell repertoires in COVID-19. Repertoires were generated with immunoSEQ multiplex PCR, while TCRdb's copy carries only in-frame clones and drops some. The table records approximately 84,000 clones, 85% to 90% of them present only once. The sample comprised peripheral blood. The receptors stem from a human donor with active COVID-19. The donor label of this sample is uncertain.

The chain has TRBV14 and TRBJ1-1; perhaps TRBD1 as D (6 bases). The CDR3 spans 16 residues. V was pared by 0 bases and J by 2 bases, with 13 bases between. CDR1 is SGHDN and CDR2 is FVKESK in the germline V gene. The CDR3 coding sequence is TGTGCCAGCAGCCAAGATTTTGGACAGATAAACACTGAAGCTTTCTTT. Protein product: CASSQDFGQINTEAFF.

The V and J genes are TRBV5-1 and TRBJ1-1; D might be TRBD1 (6 bases). Germline CDR1 SGHRS, CDR2 YFSETQ. There are 15 residues in the CDR3. V shed 7 bases and J shed 3 bases, with 19 bases lying between them. CDR3 sequence: CASRVLPGGDTEAFF. In DNA, the CDR3 is TGCGCCAGCCGGGTTTTGCCTGGGGGCGACACTGAAGCTTTCTTT.

The chain couples TRBV19 to TRBJ1-2; TRBD1 matches 7 bases. The CDR3 length is 14 residues. Germline loops: CDR1 LNHDA, CDR2 SQIVND (reference sequence). Unmatched junction bases numbered 5, after V lost 7 bases and J lost 0 bases. CDR3: CASTPTGSNYGYTF. The CDR3 DNA follows: TGTGCCAGTACCCCGACAGGGTCTAACTATGGCTACACCTTC.

The V and J genes are TRBV30 and TRBJ2-3; possibly TRBD1 for D (6 bases). V was cut by 3 bases and J by 4 bases, with 11 bases left in between. This CDR3 has 13 amino acids. CDR1 is GTSNPN, CDR2 SVGIG, per germline (reference sequence). The CDR3 spells CAWSRGNPDTQYF. CDR3 DNA: TGTGCCTGGAGCAGGGGTAACCCAGATACGCAGTATTTT. The whole variable domain, filled in from reference TRBV30 and TRBJ2-3, reads SQTIHQWPATLVQPVGSPLSLECTVEGTSNPNLYWYRQAAGRGLQLLFYSVGIGQISSEVPQNLSASRPQDRQFILSSKKLLLSDSGFYLCAWSRGNPDTQYFGPGTRLTVL.

The V gene is TRBV9, the J gene TRBJ2-3; TRBD1 is a possible D gene (5 bases). The ends were cut back, 0 bases at V and 4 bases at J, with 9 bases in the middle. CDR1 and CDR2 (germline): SGDLS, YYNGEE. The CDR3 contains 14 residues. The CDR3 here is CASSVGQLADTQYF. Here the CDR3 DNA reads TGTGCCAGCAGCGTAGGACAGTTGGCAGATACGCAGTATTTT.

The chain is built from TRBV28 and TRBJ1-6, with 7 bases fitting TRBD1. The CDR3 loop spans 13 amino acids. Germline CDR1 and CDR2: MDHEN and SYDVKM. V shed 4 bases, J shed 10 bases, and the junction held 4 bases outside the gene matches. CDR3: CASSYRGRSPLHF. The CDR3 region has the DNA TGTGCCAGCAGTTACAGGGGTAGGTCACCCCTCCACTTT.

The CDR3 here is CASSIFRGVGNEQFF. CDR3 DNA: TGTGCCAGTAGTATTTTCAGGGGAGTCGGCAATGAGCAGTTCTTC. This rearrangement joins TRBV19 to TRBJ2-1; D perhaps matches TRBD1 (6 bases). Germline V gives CDR1 LNHDA, CDR2 SQIVND (reference sequence). The CDR3 contains 15 residues. Trimming took off 3 bases at V and 6 bases at J, with 15 bases between the two ends.

This chain joins TRBV7-9 and TRBJ1-3; no definite D call. Germline lookup yields CDR1 SEHNR and CDR2 FQNEAQ (reference sequence). The CDR3 contains 14 residues. V lost 1 base and J 2 bases, leaving 6 bases between the germline ends. The DNA for the CDR3 is TGTGCCAGCAGCTTAGGGCATGCTGGAAACACCATATATTTT. This gives the protein CASSLGHAGNTIYF.

This chain uses TRBV5-6 with TRBJ1-2, with TRBD1 matching 8 bases. V shed 4 bases, J shed 4 bases, and the junction held 6 bases outside the gene matches. The CDR3 is made up of 14 amino acids. Germline V gene data show CDR1 as SGHDT and CDR2 as YYEEEE. The CDR3 DNA is TGTGCCAGCAGCGCCGGACAGGGAATCTATGGCTACACCTTC. Translating gives CASSAGQGIYGYTF.

CDR3 in amino acids: CASSLVSQGARQPQHF. CDR3 in DNA: TGTGCCAGCAGCTTAGTATCTCAGGGGGCCCGTCAGCCCCAGCATTTT. This chain uses TRBV7-2 with TRBJ1-5, with 8 positions matching TRBD1. This CDR3 region has 16 residues. CDR1 SGHTA and CDR2 FQGNSA come from the germline V gene. V gave up 1 base and J gave up 6 bases; unmatched junction bases: 8.

V usage is TRBV19 and J usage is TRBJ1-1; TRBD1 is a possible D gene (6 bases). Looked up from germline, CDR1 is LNHDA and CDR2 is SQIVND (reference sequence). The V end was cut by 3 bases, the J end by 6 bases, with 14 bases between. This CDR3 contains 14 residues. For the CDR3, the DNA is TGTGCCAGTAGTATCGGGAGGACAGTCGCTGAAGCTTTCTTT. Translating gives CASSIGRTVAEAFF.

V gene TRBV5-5 combines with J gene TRBJ1-1, with unresolved D. V lost 2 bases and J 1 base, leaving 6 bases between the germline ends. Per the germline V gene, CDR1 is SGHKS and CDR2 is YYEKEE (reference sequence). The CDR3 has 13 residues. The chain's CDR3 is CASSFGENTEAFF. In DNA, the CDR3 is TGTGCCAGCAGCTTCGGGGAGAACACTGAAGCTTTCTTT.

The chain is built from TRBV29-1 and TRBJ1-1; 10 positions agree with TRBD1. This CDR3 is built from 14 residues. V gave up 6 bases and J gave up 2 bases; unmatched junction bases: 6. CDR1 is SQVTM and CDR2 is ANQGSEA in the germline V gene. The CDR3 DNA follows: TGCAGCGTGACAGGGGGCAAAGGTAACACTGAAGCTTTCTTT. It codes for CSVTGGKGNTEAFF.

The rearrangement links TRBV30 to TRBJ1-5; no reliable D call. This CDR3 spans 13 amino acids. Deletions cut 2 bases from V and 0 bases from J, with 5 bases between. Germline assignment: CDR1 GTSNPN and CDR2 SVGIG (reference sequence). CDR3 sequence: CAWSPGSNQPQHF. Written as DNA, the CDR3 is TGTGCCTGGAGTCCGGGTAGCAATCAGCCCCAGCATTTT.

This clone occurred once. This chain uses TRBV18 with TRBJ2-5; maybe TRBD2 (6 bases). Germline V CDR1 and CDR2: KGHSH, LQKENI. Trimming removed 0 bases at V and 9 bases at J, with 14 bases between. This CDR3 has 14 residues. The CDR3 region has the DNA TGTGCCAGCTCACCACCGGCGGGGAATGGGGCCCAGTACTTC. Translation gives CASSPPAGNGAQYF.

The gene calls are TRBV6-4 and TRBJ2-7; 9 bases are a match to TRBD1. The V and J ends lost 8 bases and 5 bases, in that order; junction bases with no gene match: 10. CDR3 length equals 14 residues. CDR1 and CDR2 from the germline V gene are MRHNA and SNTAGT. CDR3 in DNA: TGTGCCAGCCTGAGGACAGGGGTAATCAACGAGCAGTACTTC. This gives the protein CASLRTGVINEQYF.

The gene calls are TRBV20-1 and TRBJ1-6; 7 bases align to TRBD1. Looked up from germline, CDR1 is DFQATT and CDR2 is SNEGSKA (reference sequence). The CDR3 has 15 amino acids. V gave up 3 bases and J gave up 9 bases; unmatched junction bases: 11. CDR3 coding DNA: TGCAGTGCTAGTTTTTTACCAGGGGGAAGTTCACCCCTCCACTTT. Translated, it gives CSASFLPGGSSPLHF.

V and J are TRBV7-2 and TRBJ2-5; the D is unclear. There are 13 residues in the CDR3. Trimming left V 4 bases short and J 2 bases short, with 8 bases between. CDR1 and CDR2 from the germline V gene are SGHTA and FQGNSA. CDR3 residues: CASSSPPQETQYF. Written as DNA, the CDR3 is TGTGCCAGCAGCTCCCCCCCTCAAGAGACCCAGTACTTC.

CDR3 region: CASSSDRVGTDTQYF. The CDR3 nucleotides are TGTGCCAGCAGCTCAGACAGGGTCGGCACAGATACGCAGTATTTT. The chain employs TRBV7-8 and TRBJ2-3, with 7 bases aligning to TRBD1. The CDR3 totals 15 residues. Germline V lookup: CDR1 SGHVS, CDR2 FQNEAQ. V trimming: 4 bases; J trimming: 1 base; junction bases outside the gene matches: 5. The full variable domain, in which reference TRBV7-8 and TRBJ2-3 provide the parts outside the CDR3, is GAGVSQSPRYKVAKRGQDVALRCDPISGHVSLFWYQQALGQGPEFLTYFQNEAQLDKSGLPSDRFFAERPEGSVSTLKIQRTQQEDSAVYLCASSSDRVGTDTQYFGPGTRLTVL.

The gene calls are TRBV7-2 and TRBJ1-6; 7 bases align to TRBD1. Trimming took 3 bases from V and 7 from J; bases not matched to a gene: 3. Germline-derived CDR1 and CDR2 are SGHTA and FQGNSA. This CDR3 is built from 14 residues. The DNA of the CDR3 is TGTGCCAGCAGCTTGGGACAGCAAAATTCACCCCTCCACTTT. Amino acids: CASSLGQQNSPLHF.

The chain carries TRBV10-3 and TRBJ2-2; weak D call: TRBD1 (5 bases). Per germline, CDR1 ENHRY and CDR2 SYGVKD. The CDR3 contains 17 residues. V lost 3 bases and J 4 bases, leaving 18 bases between the germline ends. The CDR3 is CAISDSLGIQGTGELFF. The CDR3 DNA follows: TGTGCCATCAGTGATTCCCTAGGGATCCAGGGCACCGGGGAGCTGTTTTTT.

The genes are TRBV13 and TRBJ1-1; TRBD1 is a possible D gene (6 bases). The CDR3 has 14 amino acids. The germline V gene encodes CDR1 PRHDT and CDR2 FYEKMQ (reference sequence). Between the trimmed V and J ends, which lost 5 bases and 4 bases, there was a span of 14 bases. The CDR3 nucleotides read TGTGCCAGCAGCGTGCAGGGGAAAGGCACTGAAGCTTTCTTT. This sequence encodes CASSVQGKGTEAFF.

The V call is TRBV3-1 (or the pseudogene TRBV3-2), the J call TRBJ2-2, with 7 positions matching TRBD1. The germline gives CDR1 LGHDT, CDR2 YNNKEL (reference sequence). The CDR3 is 18 residues long. Germline trimming cut 4 bases from V and 3 bases from J; bases unmatched to any gene: 14. CDR3 DNA sequence: TGTGCCAGCAGCCGCGCCGATTCCGGGACAGAGCACACCGGGGAGCTGTTTTTT. Translation gives CASSRADSGTEHTGELFF.

This clone was detected once. V is TRBV5-1 and J is TRBJ2-1, with 12 nucleotides matching TRBD2. The CDR3 runs to 14 residues. The junction had 5 bases not matched to a gene; V was cut back by 4 bases and J by 9 bases. Germline V lookup: CDR1 SGHRS, CDR2 YFSETQ. The CDR3 reads CASSRLAGVGEQFF. The CDR3 nucleotides are TGCGCCAGCAGCCGACTAGCGGGGGTGGGTGAGCAGTTCTTC. The entire variable domain, with the rest obtained from reference TRBV5-1 and TRBJ2-1, is as follows: KAGVTQTPRYLIKTRGQQVTLSCSPISGHRSVSWYQQTPGQGLQFLFEYFSETQRNKGNFPGRFSGRQFSNSRSEMNVSTLELGDSALYLCASSRLAGVGEQFFGPGTRLTVL.

The chain uses TRBV15 and TRBJ2-3; 9 bases match TRBD2. The CDR3 consists of 17 residues. V was clipped by 3 bases and J by 2 bases; unmatched bases: 9. From germline, CDR1 is LNHNV and CDR2 YYDKDF (reference sequence). CDR3 bases: TGTGCCACCAGCAGGGCAAGACTAGCGGACTACACAGATACGCAGTATTTT. Its protein product is CATSRARLADYTDTQYF. The whole variable domain, remainder taken from reference TRBV15 and TRBJ2-3, is DAMVIQNPRYQVTQFGKPVTLSCSQTLNHNVMYWYQQKSSQAPKLLFHYYDKDFNNEADTPDNFQSRRPNTSFCFLDIRSPGLGDTAMYLCATSRARLADYTDTQYFGPGTRLTVL.

The table lists this clone with a count of one. The rearrangement uses TRBV5-1 and TRBJ1-3; 7 bases agree with TRBD1. This CDR3 is built from 15 residues. The J segment lost 3 bases and the V segment lost 1 base, leaving 4 bases of the junction unmatched. Germline-derived CDR1 and CDR2 are SGHRS and YFSETQ. This CDR3 is CASSLNGQVGNTIYF. The CDR3 DNA reads as TGCGCCAGCAGCTTGAACGGACAGGTTGGAAACACCATATATTTT.

The chain links TRBV9 to TRBJ1-2; 7 nucleotides align to TRBD1. CDR1 is SGDLS, CDR2 YYNGEE, per germline. Trimming removed 4 bases from V and 4 bases from J; junction bases left unmatched: 7. The CDR3 has 14 amino acids. CDR3 protein: CASSPSTGTYGYTF. The CDR3 region has the DNA TGTGCCAGCAGCCCCTCGACAGGGACCTATGGCTACACCTTC.

The chain carries TRBV28 and TRBJ2-4; a possible D gene is TRBD1 (6 bases). Trimming cost V 2 bases and J 2 bases, with 10 bases left between them. Germline CDR1 and CDR2: MDHEN and SYDVKM. The CDR3 is made up of 15 amino acids. For the CDR3, the DNA is TGTGCCAGCAGTTTAAACCAGGGGTCCAAAAACATTCAGTACTTC. Protein sequence: CASSLNQGSKNIQYF. The full variable domain, in which reference TRBV28 and TRBJ2-4 provide the parts outside the CDR3, is DVKVTQSSRYLVKRTGEKVFLECVQDMDHENMFWYRQDPGLGLRLIYFSYDVKMKEKGDIPEGYSVSREKKERFSLILESASTNQTSMYLCASSLNQGSKNIQYFGAGTRLSVL.

The chain combines TRBV28 with TRBJ2-7, with 9 bases fitting TRBD1. This CDR3 is 18 amino acids long. Germline V gives CDR1 MDHEN, CDR2 SYDVKM. J gave up 2 bases and V 5 bases, and 16 bases lay outside the gene matches. The CDR3 DNA reads TGTGCCAGCAGTGAGACCCTACCGGGACAGGGTTCCCCCTACGAGCAGTACTTC. Protein sequence: CASSETLPGQGSPYEQYF.

The V gene is TRBV7-2, the J gene TRBJ1-5; 7 bases agree with TRBD1. This CDR3 region has 16 residues. Trimming at V came to 2 bases and at J to 0 bases, leaving 4 bases not matched to a gene. The germline V gene has CDR1 SGHTA and CDR2 FQGNSA. CDR3 DNA sequence: TGTGCCAGCAGCTTAAGAGACAGGGTTAGCAATCAGCCCCAGCATTTT. This codes for CASSLRDRVSNQPQHF.

This clone was found a few times. V is TRBV28 and J is TRBJ1-5; D is possibly TRBD1 (5 bases). V shed 8 bases and J shed 6 bases, with 11 bases lying between them. The CDR3 has 12 amino acids. Germline V gene lookup returns CDR1 MDHEN and CDR2 SYDVKM. The CDR3 loop reads CASRPTAQPQHF. In DNA form, the CDR3 reads TGTGCCAGCCGCCCGACAGCTCAGCCCCAGCATTTT. The full variable domain, completed using reference TRBV28 and TRBJ1-5, is DVKVTQSSRYLVKRTGEKVFLECVQDMDHENMFWYRQDPGLGLRLIYFSYDVKMKEKGDIPEGYSVSREKKERFSLILESASTNQTSMYLCASRPTAQPQHFGDGTRLSIL.